One sample yielded the 32 T cell receptor beta chains listed below, sequenced in a study of blood T cell repertoires in COVID-19. The protocol was immunoSEQ multiplex PCR, while the TCRdb copy is restricted to in-frame clones and leaves out a portion. The top ten clones hold 4.7% of a sample with 250,000 or so clones, approximately 80% of them seen once. The sample was peripheral blood. These receptors all come from an older woman with acute or convalescent COVID-19.

The chain uses TRBV9 and TRBJ2-1; TRBD2 is a possible D gene (7 bases). Germline values: CDR1 SGDLS, CDR2 YYNGEE. The length of the CDR3 is 14 residues. Trimming shortened V by 3 bases and J by 8 bases, and 15 bases separated the two germline ends. The CDR3 loop is CASSDRGARDEQFF. CDR3 nucleotides: TGTGCCAGCAGCGACCGGGGGGCTAGGGATGAGCAGTTCTTC.

This clone is a singleton in its sample. The rearrangement links TRBV29-1 to TRBJ2-2; 7 bases are a match to TRBD1. The J segment lost 3 bases and the V segment lost 4 bases, leaving 5 bases of the junction unmatched. CDR3 size: 14 residues. Germline CDR1 SQVTM, CDR2 ANQGSEA. The CDR3 protein is CSVGQGFHTGELFF. The CDR3 nucleotides read TGCAGCGTTGGACAGGGATTTCACACCGGGGAGCTGTTTTTT.

The chain uses TRBV5-1 and TRBJ2-1, with 8 bases identical to TRBD1. CDR3 length: 15 amino acids. The junction had 15 bases not matched to a gene; V was cut back by 6 bases and J by 10 bases. The germline V gene encodes CDR1 SGHRS and CDR2 YFSETQ. The CDR3, as DNA: TGCGCCAGCACGATGCCGGGACAGGCGTCGACGGAGCAGTTCTTC. Protein product: CASTMPGQASTEQFF.

The gene calls are TRBV7-2 and TRBJ2-5; 7 bases agree with TRBD1. This CDR3 has 14 residues. Germline lookup yields CDR1 SGHTA and CDR2 FQGNSA. Trimming at V came to 0 bases and at J to 4 bases, leaving 2 bases not matched to a gene. In DNA, the CDR3 is TGTGCCAGCAGCTTAGCGACAGGGCCAGAGACCCAGTACTTC. Residues: CASSLATGPETQYF.

This clone was picked up one time. The chain links TRBV9 to TRBJ1-2, with D unresolved. The V end lost 0 bases, the J end lost 0 bases, and 9 bases lay between the germline ends. CDR3 size: 15 residues. From germline, CDR1 is SGDLS and CDR2 YYNGEE. CDR3 sequence reads: CASSVGAGTNYGYTF. DNA of the CDR3: TGTGCCAGCAGCGTAGGGGCAGGTACTAACTATGGCTACACCTTC.

This chain joins TRBV7-6 and TRBJ2-1, with no clear D. CDR3 length: 13 residues. Trimming removed 1 base from V and 5 bases from J, with 6 bases in between. Germline CDR1 reads SGHVS; CDR2 reads FNYEAQ. The CDR3 coding sequence is TGTGCCAGCAGCTTAGGTGCGGACAATGAGCAGTTCTTC. Protein product: CASSLGADNEQFF.

This chain links TRBV28 with TRBJ1-2; no reliable D call. CDR3 length equals 14 residues. V lost 6 bases and J lost 3, with 14 bases in between. The germline V gene has CDR1 MDHEN and CDR2 SYDVKM. The CDR3 loop reads CASRRELIDYGYTF. CDR3 nucleotides: TGTGCCAGCAGAAGGGAGTTAATCGACTATGGCTACACCTTC.

The chain recombines TRBV19 with TRBJ1-6; no clear D gene. Germline V gives CDR1 LNHDA, CDR2 SQIVND (reference sequence). V lost 7 bases and J 7 bases, leaving 8 bases between the germline ends. The CDR3 totals 12 residues. The CDR3 nucleotides are TGTGCCAGTAACAGCAAGAATTCACCCCTCCACTTT. Translating gives CASNSKNSPLHF.

This chain links TRBV5-1 with TRBJ1-4; 8 nucleotides line up with TRBD1. CDR1 and CDR2 from the germline V gene are SGHRS and YFSETQ. The CDR3 is 16 amino acids. Trimming cost V 5 bases and J 1 base; bases outside gene matches: 7. The CDR3 is CASSGQGLLTNEKLFF. CDR3 sequence (DNA): TGCGCCAGCAGTGGACAGGGCCTCCTAACTAATGAAAAACTGTTTTTT.

The chain uses TRBV11-2 and TRBJ2-7; TRBD2 aligns across 15 bases. V gave up 6 bases and J gave up 4 bases; unmatched junction bases: 7. The CDR3 totals 16 residues. CDR1 SGHAT and CDR2 FQNNGV come from the germline V gene. This CDR3 is CASSLGTSGGQYEQYF. The CDR3, as DNA: TGTGCCAGCAGTCTCGGGACTAGCGGGGGGCAGTACGAGCAGTACTTC.

V usage is TRBV5-1 and J usage is TRBJ2-7, with 7 positions matching TRBD1. From germline, CDR1 is SGHRS and CDR2 YFSETQ. This CDR3 is 13 amino acids long. Trimming at V came to 4 bases and at J to 7 bases, leaving 8 bases not matched to a gene. CDR3 amino acids: CASSLTGSREQYF. The CDR3 DNA reads as TGCGCCAGCAGCCTGACAGGGTCGCGGGAGCAGTACTTC.

The V call is TRBV28, the J call TRBJ1-5, with unresolved D. The germline V gene has CDR1 MDHEN and CDR2 SYDVKM. The germline V and J ends were trimmed by 7 bases and 0 bases, with 13 bases remaining between them. The CDR3 has 15 residues. CDR3 region: CASNKEADSNQPQHF. Here the CDR3 DNA reads TGTGCCAGCAACAAGGAGGCTGATAGCAATCAGCCCCAGCATTTT.

The genes are TRBV7-2 and TRBJ2-3, with 8 bases that match TRBD2. Looked up from germline, CDR1 is SGHTA and CDR2 is FQGNSA. CDR3 size: 14 residues. V was pared by 5 bases and J by 3 bases, with 4 bases of the junction left unmatched. CDR3 nucleotide sequence: TGTGCCAGCAGCGCGGGACTAGTGACAGATACGCAGTATTTT. Residues: CASSAGLVTDTQYF.

The chain combines TRBV5-8 with TRBJ2-5, with 11 bases lining up with TRBD2. The V and J ends lost 2 bases and 5 bases, in that order; junction bases with no gene match: 8. This CDR3 has 16 amino acids. Germline CDR1 reads SGHTS; CDR2 reads YDEGEE. CDR3 residues: CASSLLIAGGHETQYF. DNA of the CDR3: TGTGCCAGCAGCTTACTAATAGCGGGGGGGCACGAGACCCAGTACTTC.

The chain employs TRBV6-2 or TRBV6-3 and TRBJ2-5, with TRBD1 as a possible D gene (5 bases). This CDR3 is built from 15 residues. Trimming cost V 2 bases and J 0 bases, with 10 bases left between them. CDR1 is MNHEY, CDR2 SVGEGT, per germline. CDR3 amino acids: CASSYRGFNQETQYF. As DNA, the CDR3 is TGTGCCAGCAGTTACAGGGGATTTAACCAAGAGACCCAGTACTTC.

The chain is built from TRBV18 and TRBJ1-2; 11 positions agree with TRBD1. V lost 2 bases to trimming and J lost 8 bases; unmatched junction nucleotides: 7. Per germline, CDR1 KGHSH and CDR2 LQKENI. This CDR3 has 15 residues. DNA of the CDR3: TGTGCCAGCTCACCATCTCGGACAGGGGGCATAGGCTACACCTTC. Translating it yields CASSPSRTGGIGYTF.

The gene calls are TRBV19 and TRBJ1-2, with D hard to call. Germline assignment: CDR1 LNHDA and CDR2 SQIVND (reference sequence). Deletions cut 3 bases from V and 0 bases from J, with 8 bases between. The CDR3 consists of 14 residues. The CDR3 DNA reads TGTGCCAGTAGTATGGACGGGACTAACTATGGCTACACCTTC. Its translation: CASSMDGTNYGYTF.

This chain links TRBV12-3 or TRBV12-4 with TRBJ1-1; maybe TRBD1 (6 bases). This CDR3 spans 13 amino acids. Deletions cut 7 bases from V and 3 bases from J, with 12 bases between. DNA of the CDR3: TGTGCCAGCACCTTTAGGGGGTACACTGAAGCTTTCTTT. It specifies CASTFRGYTEAFF.

The V gene is TRBV14, the J gene TRBJ1-5; D ambiguous. The CDR3 is made up of 15 amino acids. V was clipped by 1 base and J by 4 bases, with 11 bases between them. CDR1 is SGHDN, CDR2 FVKESK, per germline. The CDR3: CASSQVGRDNQPQHF. The DNA of the CDR3 is TGTGCCAGCAGCCAAGTAGGGAGGGATAATCAGCCCCAGCATTTT.

The rearrangement links TRBV9 to TRBJ1-1; 11 bases are a match to TRBD1. The CDR3 is made up of 15 amino acids. The germline gives CDR1 SGDLS, CDR2 YYNGEE. The V segment lost 2 bases and the J segment 4 bases; nucleotides outside the gene matches: 4. The CDR3 reads CASSVGTGGITEAFF. In DNA, the CDR3 is TGTGCCAGCAGCGTTGGGACAGGGGGAATCACTGAAGCTTTCTTT.

This chain's CDR3 is CASSMIGQGTSYGYTF. CDR3 DNA: TGTGCCAGTAGTATGATTGGACAGGGGACTTCGTATGGCTACACCTTC. The V and J genes are TRBV19 and TRBJ1-2; 9 nucleotides line up with TRBD1. V lost 3 bases and J lost 5; bases outside the gene matches: 10. CDR1 is LNHDA, CDR2 SQIVND, per germline (reference sequence). The CDR3 is 16 amino acids.

This sequence joins TRBV10-1 and TRBJ2-7; no reliable D call. Trimming stripped 5 bases from V and 7 bases from J, with 9 bases between. Germline V gene sequence: CDR1 WNHNN, CDR2 SYGVQD (reference sequence). This CDR3 is built from 11 residues. The CDR3 nucleotides read TGCGCCAGCAGTCCCCCGGAGGAGCAGTACTTC. This translates into CASSPPEEQYF.

With respect to this clone: This sample also contains other DNA sequences that code for the same CDR3. The gene calls are TRBV3-1 (or the pseudogene TRBV3-2) and TRBJ2-7; D possibly corresponds to TRBD1 (5 bases). The CDR3 contains 12 residues. V was cut by 1 base and J by 6 bases, with 7 bases left in between. CDR1 and CDR2 from the germline V gene are LGHDT and YNNKEL (reference sequence). CDR3 nucleotide sequence: TGTGCCAGCAGCCAAGGAAGGGGCGAGCAGTACTTC. Translating it yields CASSQGRGEQYF.

The V call is TRBV6-5, the J call TRBJ2-1; 9 positions agree with TRBD1. Per the germline V gene, CDR1 is MNHEY and CDR2 is SVGAGI. The CDR3 totals 14 residues. The V segment lost 8 bases and the J segment 4 bases; nucleotides outside the gene matches: 6. CDR3 sequence (DNA): TGTGCCAGCGTCCGGGACAGGGATTACAATGAGCAGTTCTTC. As protein: CASVRDRDYNEQFF.

The gene calls are TRBV5-4 and TRBJ1-3; maybe TRBD1 (5 bases). This CDR3 has 15 residues. Germline V gene sequence: CDR1 SGHNT, CDR2 YYREEE (reference sequence). V gave up 7 bases and J gave up 1 base, with 15 bases separating them. Here the CDR3 DNA reads TGTGCCAGCGGCTGGGCCGGGACTTCTGGAAACACCATATATTTT. This sequence encodes CASGWAGTSGNTIYF.

The chain is built from TRBV5-1 and TRBJ1-1; D is possibly TRBD1 (6 bases). CDR1 and CDR2 (germline): SGHRS, YFSETQ. CDR3 size: 12 residues. V was cut by 0 bases and J by 7 bases, with 7 bases left in between. The CDR3 DNA is TGCGCCAGCAGCTTGGGCAGGGGTGAAGCTTTCTTT. This translates into CASSLGRGEAFF.

In nucleotides, the CDR3 is TGTGCCAGCAGTTTCTCAATCGGACAGGGCAATAACTATGGCTACACCTTC. Residues: CASSFSIGQGNNYGYTF. The chain links TRBV27 to TRBJ1-2; TRBD1 matches at 8 bases. Germline assignment: CDR1 MNHEY and CDR2 SMNVEV (reference sequence). Trimming cost V 3 bases and J 1 base; bases outside gene matches: 10. There are 17 residues in the CDR3.

V is TRBV27 and J is TRBJ1-1; a possible D gene is TRBD1 (5 bases). Germline V gene sequence: CDR1 MNHEY, CDR2 SMNVEV (reference sequence). The CDR3 runs 14 residues. The ends were cut back, 3 bases at V and 1 base at J, with 9 bases in the middle. The CDR3 loop is CASSFRGGNTEAFF. The CDR3, as DNA: TGTGCCAGCAGTTTTCGGGGGGGGAACACTGAAGCTTTCTTT.

The gene calls are TRBV7-2 and TRBJ1-5; a possible D gene is TRBD1 (5 bases). The CDR3 loop spans 13 amino acids. Trimming removed 2 bases from V and 5 bases from J, with 7 bases in between. CDR1 and CDR2 (germline): SGHTA, FQGNSA. The CDR3 bases are TGTGCCAGCAGCTTACAGGGTTATCAGCCCCAGCATTTT. It encodes CASSLQGYQPQHF.

The chain employs TRBV28 and TRBJ2-5; D perhaps matches TRBD1 (7 bases). The CDR3 has 15 residues. Germline V gene lookup returns CDR1 MDHEN and CDR2 SYDVKM. Trimming shortened V by 3 bases and J by 5 bases, and 16 bases separated the two germline ends. CDR3 sequence (DNA): TGTGCCAGCAGTTTCTTTGCAGGGGGGACGGAGACCCAGTACTTC. This gives the protein CASSFFAGGTETQYF.

The chain carries TRBV29-1 and TRBJ2-7; D perhaps matches TRBD1 (6 bases). There are 15 residues in the CDR3. V lost 5 bases, J lost 0 bases, and 17 bases lay in between. The germline V gene has CDR1 SQVTM and CDR2 ANQGSEA. The CDR3 region is CSVQIGGHDSYEQYF. The CDR3 coding sequence is TGCAGCGTTCAGATAGGGGGACACGACTCCTACGAGCAGTACTTC.

The V call is TRBV27, the J call TRBJ1-6; the match to TRBD1 covers 8 bases. The V and J ends lost 10 bases and 5 bases, in that order; junction bases with no gene match: 7. Germline V gene data show CDR1 as MNHEY and CDR2 as SMNVEV (reference sequence). This CDR3 contains 14 residues. CDR3 protein: CATRTTGDNSPLHF. The CDR3 region has the DNA TGTGCCACCAGGACGACAGGGGATAATTCACCCCTCCACTTT.